Presented here are 15 T cell receptor beta chains from one specimen sequenced in a study of post-analysis software for immune sequencing data. Study findings and constraints: Patients used roughly five TRBV segments, including TRBV5-6, TRBV5-1 and TRBV20-1, more often than controls.

These receptors' antigens are unknown. Unique molecular identifiers tagged the TCR beta cDNA libraries. TCRdb fed the PCR reads into MiXCR, producing one record per CDR3 protein. Among about 820,000 distinct CDR3 sequences listed, about 57% were seen once. Sequencing was done on a sample of blood. The receptors derive from a girl between 5 and 17 years old with multiple sclerosis.

This rearrangement joins TRBV6-6 to TRBJ1-1; weak D call: TRBD1 (5 bases). The germline V gene encodes CDR1 MNHNY and CDR2 SVGAGI (reference sequence). This CDR3 comprises 13 residues. This CDR3 reads CVARDSMNTEAFF. CDR3 in DNA: TGTGTCGCAAGAGACAGCATGAACACTGAAGCTTTCTTT.

This clonotype has only a few counts. One junction end does not reproduce the germline sequence, and a read error may be involved. The rearrangement links TRBV6-2 or TRBV6-3 to TRBJ1-5; 7 bases are a match to TRBD1. This CDR3 is 17 amino acids long. From germline, CDR1 is MNHEY and CDR2 SVGEGT. In nucleotides, the CDR3 is TGTGCCAGCAGTTACCCGGATACAGGGGTTAGCGATCAGCCCCAGCATTTT. Protein: CASSYPDTGVSDQPQHF.

This chain connects TRBV12-3 or TRBV12-4 to TRBJ2-1; D perhaps matches TRBD2 (6 bases). The CDR3 runs 15 residues. V was trimmed by 3 bases and J by 4 bases, leaving 13 bases between them. The CDR3 bases are TGTGCCAGCAGTTTCCCGGGACTTGGTTACAATGAGCAGTTCTTC. Encoded protein: CASSFPGLGYNEQFF.

In this sample, this clonotype turned up once. A junction end diverges from the germline sequence, so it may reflect a read error. This chain uses TRBV2 with TRBJ2-5; TRBD1 is a possible D gene (6 bases). The CDR3 contains 14 residues. Germline V gene lookup returns CDR1 SNHLY and CDR2 FYNNEI. The CDR3 loop is CASSEDRLRETQYF. DNA for the CDR3: TGTGCCAGCAGCGAAGACAGGTTAAGGGAGACCCAGTACTTC.

In its sample, this clonotype was seen a few times. The CDR3 spells CASRTGTGGLEQYF. The CDR3, as DNA: TGTGCCAGCAGGACCGGGACAGGGGGCCTCGAGCAGTACTTC. The chain couples TRBV28 to TRBJ2-7, with 12 bases aligning to TRBD1. The CDR3 loop spans 14 amino acids. Germline lookup yields CDR1 MDHEN and CDR2 SYDVKM. The ends lost 6 bases at V and 6 bases at J; junction bases unmatched: 6.

This clonotype showed up just a few times. This chain links TRBV7-6 with TRBJ2-1; D unclear. The V end lost 4 bases, the J end lost 1 base, and 11 bases lay between the germline ends. The CDR3 has 15 residues. CDR1 is SGHVS and CDR2 is FNYEAQ in the germline V gene. For the CDR3, the DNA is TGTGCCAGCAGCTACGGACGTTTTTCCTACAATGAGCAGTTCTTC. It specifies CASSYGRFSYNEQFF.

This sequence joins TRBV12-3 or TRBV12-4 and TRBJ2-6; D gene uncertain. This CDR3 comprises 16 residues. Trimming took 5 bases from V and 1 from J, leaving 12 bases between them. CDR3 region: CASSPLFGSGANVLTF. The CDR3 nucleotides are TGTGCCAGCAGTCCTCTCTTCGGGTCTGGGGCCAACGTCCTGACTTTC.

The chain is built from TRBV6-5 and TRBJ2-7, with TRBD1 matching over 7 bases. This CDR3 has 15 amino acids. In germline, CDR1 is MNHEY, CDR2 SVGAGI. V shed 5 bases and J 2 bases; nucleotides not matched to a gene: 9. The CDR3 loop reads CASSPDRAGAYEQYF. In DNA, the CDR3 is TGTGCCAGCAGTCCCGACAGGGCTGGAGCCTACGAGCAGTACTTC.

V and J are TRBV7-2 and TRBJ2-1, with 9 bases lining up with TRBD2. V gave up 5 bases and J gave up 4 bases; unmatched junction bases: 6. CDR3 length: 15 residues. Germline V CDR1 and CDR2: SGHTA, FQGNSA. The CDR3 coding sequence is TGTGCCAGCAGCGTGGGGGGACTAGCTTACAATGAGCAGTTCTTC. Protein: CASSVGGLAYNEQFF.

The chain couples TRBV2 to TRBJ2-3, with D unresolved. V was trimmed by 8 bases and J by 1 base, leaving 10 bases between them. The CDR3 runs 13 residues. Germline V gene data show CDR1 as SNHLY and CDR2 as FYNNEI. CDR3 protein: CASHLHGTDTQYF. The DNA of the CDR3 is TGTGCCAGCCATCTACATGGCACAGATACGCAGTATTTT.

The genes are TRBV20-1 and TRBJ2-1; D is unclear. CDR1 is DFQATT, CDR2 SNEGSKA, per germline (reference sequence). V lost 5 bases and J 1 base, leaving 9 bases between the germline ends. The CDR3 is 13 amino acids. CDR3 nucleotide sequence: TGCAGTGCTGCCTATCGGTCCTACAATGAGCAGTTCTTC. As protein: CSAAYRSYNEQFF.

This clonotype was seen a handful of times. The J gene is TRBJ1-2, the V gene TRBV12-3 or TRBV12-4; possible D gene TRBD1, 6 bases. The CDR3 length is 12 residues. DNA of the CDR3: TGTGCAGCACAGGGAGCCAAAGGCGGCTACACCTTC. Protein product: CAAQGAKGGYTF.

V usage is TRBV7-2 and J usage is TRBJ2-4; 8 positions match TRBD1. The end of the DNA aligns better with TRBJ2-7, so the J call may be wrong. Germline V gene sequence: CDR1 SGHTA, CDR2 FQGNSA. The CDR3 extends over 15 amino acids. The CDR3 sequence: CASSLVSTGVYEQYF. The CDR3 region has the DNA TGTGCCAGCAGCTTAGTGTCGACAGGGGTCTACGAGCAGTACTTC.

Note on this clonotype: Sequence at one end of the junction differs from germline and may be a read error. The chain uses TRBV4-2 and TRBJ2-5; TRBD2 agrees at 11 bases. The CDR3 totals 18 residues. Germline V gene data show CDR1 as LGHNA and CDR2 as YNFKEQ. DNA of the CDR3: TGTGTCAGCAGGCAAGGAACTAGCGGGAGTGAAATCGGAGAGACCCAGTACTTC. This sequence encodes CVSRQGTSGSEIGETQYF.

The genes are TRBV9 and TRBJ2-5; 9 positions agree with TRBD2. CDR3 size: 16 residues. V lost 0 bases and J lost 4; bases outside the gene matches: 7. Germline lookup yields CDR1 SGDLS and CDR2 YYNGEE. CDR3 bases: TGTGCCAGCAGCGTAGCGAGCGGGAGGTTTCTAGAGACCCAGTACTTC. Residues: CASSVASGRFLETQYF. The full variable domain, completed using reference TRBV9 and TRBJ2-5, is DSGVTQTPKHLITATGQRVTLRCSPRSGDLSVYWYQQSLDQGLQFLIQYYNGEERAKGNILERFSAQQFPDLHSELNLSSLELGDSALYFCASSVASGRFLETQYFGPGTRLLVL.